This TCR beta chain was sequenced during a study of blood T cells in healthy people across ages. With respect to this clonotype: One end of the junction is discordant with germline, which a read error may explain.

A second PCR of 7 to 11 cycles used a sample-barcoded 5' primer and a J-beta primer mix. A single record per CDR3 protein comes from TCRdb applying MiXCR to the 5' RACE reads. The sample yields roughly 700,000 distinct CDR3 sequences, approximately 31% seen once. Germline assignment: CDR1 LGHNA and CDR2 YNFKEQ. CDR3 size: 18 residues. The sample consisted of blood. J is TRBJ2-1 and V is TRBV4-2; no reliable D call. This TCR came from a woman of 80 years or more in good health. In DNA, the CDR3 is TGTGCCAGCAACCAAGATAGCCGCCGAGGTGGGGTCCCCAATGAGCGGTTCTTC. Protein: CASNQDSRRGGVPNERFF.